These T cell receptor beta chains were read from a single sample in a study of T cells in Graves' hyperthyroidism and ophthalmopathy. TCRdb redid the calling of the multiplex PCR reads with MiXCR, one entry per CDR3 protein. The sample lists almost 250,000 distinct CDR3 sequences; roughly a quarter were seen once. Sequenced material: blood. The source of these receptors is a woman aged 40 to 50 with Graves' ophthalmopathy. CDR3s include the opening cysteine and the closing phenylalanine or tryptophan. D genes are given only for firm matches.

CDR3,V,D
CASSLGGFGYEQYF,TRBV5-1,.
CASSEMAGLVSDTQYF,TRBV6-1,TRBD2
CASRGPLTTGELFF,TRBV6-5,.
CASSSPGRGGYEQYF,TRBV6-2/TRBV6-3,.
CASSPPGLARYEQYF,TRBV28,TRBD2
CASSTGEAKNIQYF,TRBV11-2,.
CASSQGLAGGKETQYF,TRBV4-2,TRBD2
CAWKAGVRTGELFF,TRBV30,TRBD2
CASSLGGVQPQHF,TRBV11-2,.
CASSSNRGVGQPRHF,TRBV6-2/TRBV6-3,TRBD1
CASSEARGRAPDTQYF,TRBV2,TRBD2
CASSPDGGRAAETQYF,TRBV9,TRBD2
CASSSQGGPSGANVLTF,TRBV12-3/TRBV12-4,.
CASSYSGGLGVGETQYF,TRBV6-5,TRBD2
CASSLGHGDSNQPQHF,TRBV5-1,.
CASSFGDEQYF,TRBV12-3/TRBV12-4,.
CAISEPGLAGGGEQFF,TRBV10-3,TRBD2
CASSVDRPNTEAFF,TRBV7-9,.
CASSSTTGGTEAFF,TRBV5-1,TRBD1
CASSLTALPTYEQYF,TRBV5-1,.
CASSLGFGGGYEQYF,TRBV27,.